This T cell receptor beta chain was captured by sequencing in a study of cytomegalovirus exposure and HLA in healthy donors. Trimming took off 8 bases at V and 1 base at J, with 18 bases between the two ends. The CDR3 has 17 amino acids. CDR1 and CDR2 from the germline V gene are SGHAT and FQNNGV. This clone was picked up one time. The study ran its PCR with 60 Vbeta and 13 Jbeta primers. TCRdb's copy holds only in-frame clones and misses some; the assay was immunoSEQ multiplex PCR. The sample lists hundreds of thousands of clones; around four fifths were seen once. The origin of this receptor is a woman in her 40s in good health and CMV-seronegative. The chain links TRBV11-2 to TRBJ2-6; D perhaps matches TRBD2 (6 bases). Sequenced material: PBMCs. For the CDR3, the DNA is TGTGCCAGCGCGGGACCACCCATTCGATCTGGGGCCAACGTCCTGACTTTC. Its translation is CASAGPPIRSGANVLTF.